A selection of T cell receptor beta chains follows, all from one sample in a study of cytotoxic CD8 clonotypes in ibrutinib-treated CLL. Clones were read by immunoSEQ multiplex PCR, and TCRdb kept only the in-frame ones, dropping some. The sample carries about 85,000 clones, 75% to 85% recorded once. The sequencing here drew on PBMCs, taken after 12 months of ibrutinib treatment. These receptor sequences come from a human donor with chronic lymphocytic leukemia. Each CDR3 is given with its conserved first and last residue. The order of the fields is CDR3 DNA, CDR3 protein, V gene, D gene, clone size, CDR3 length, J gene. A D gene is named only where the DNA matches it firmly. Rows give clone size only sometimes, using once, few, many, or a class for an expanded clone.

CDR3nt: TGTGCCAGCAGCTTTCTCGGTGCCCCACGGGGGGAGCAGTACTTC
CDR3aa: CASSFLGAPRGEQYF
v_gene: TRBV5-6
d_gene: .
abundance: .
len: 15
j_gene: TRBJ2-7

CDR3nt: TGTGCCATCAGTGAGCCGGGACATCGGACTTACGAGCAGTACTTC
CDR3aa: CAISEPGHRTYEQYF
v_gene: TRBV10-3
d_gene: .
abundance: .
len: 15
j_gene: TRBJ2-7

CDR3nt: TGTGCCAGCGGGGGCTACGGCTACGAGCAGTACTTC
CDR3aa: CASGGYGYEQYF
v_gene: TRBV28
d_gene: .
abundance: .
len: 12
j_gene: TRBJ2-7

CDR3nt: TGTGCCAGTAGTATCGGACAGGGCCGGGGGCAAGAGACCCAGTACTTC
CDR3aa: CASSIGQGRGQETQYF
v_gene: TRBV19
d_gene: TRBD1
abundance: .
len: 16
j_gene: TRBJ2-5

CDR3nt: TGTGCCAGCAGCCCAGGACTAGCGGGAGAGACCCAGTACTTC
CDR3aa: CASSPGLAGETQYF
v_gene: TRBV7-2
d_gene: TRBD2
abundance: .
len: 14
j_gene: TRBJ2-5

CDR3nt: TGTGCCAGCAGCGGACAGACGAACACTGAAGCTTTCTTT
CDR3aa: CASSGQTNTEAFF
v_gene: TRBV4-2
d_gene: .
abundance: .
len: 13
j_gene: TRBJ1-1

CDR3nt: TGTGCCAGCAGCTTGTGGGGCTCCTACAATGAGCAGTTCTTC
CDR3aa: CASSLWGSYNEQFF
v_gene: TRBV28
d_gene: .
abundance: .
len: 14
j_gene: TRBJ2-1

CDR3nt: TGTGCCACCCGACCCGGGGGTAGGACAGATACGCAGTATTTT
CDR3aa: CATRPGGRTDTQYF
v_gene: TRBV18
d_gene: .
abundance: .
len: 14
j_gene: TRBJ2-3

CDR3nt: TGTGCCAGCAGCTTAACGTCCGATAGCGGGATGGGCAATGAGCAGTTCTTC
CDR3aa: CASSLTSDSGMGNEQFF
v_gene: TRBV7-3
d_gene: TRBD2
abundance: .
len: 17
j_gene: TRBJ2-1

CDR3nt: TGTGCCAGCAGCCCAGGGGAGGTCTATGGCTACACCTTC
CDR3aa: CASSPGEVYGYTF
v_gene: TRBV9
d_gene: .
abundance: .
len: 13
j_gene: TRBJ1-2

CDR3nt: TGTGCCAGCAGCTTTGACCTCAAGGGTACAGATACGCAGTATTTT
CDR3aa: CASSFDLKGTDTQYF
v_gene: TRBV11-2
d_gene: .
abundance: once
len: 15
j_gene: TRBJ2-3

CDR3nt: TGCAGCGTTGAACAGGGGGCCAACACTGAAGCTTTCTTT
CDR3aa: CSVEQGANTEAFF
v_gene: TRBV29-1
d_gene: TRBD1
abundance: .
len: 13
j_gene: TRBJ1-1

CDR3nt: TGTGCCAGCAGCCAAACAGATACGCAGTATTTT
CDR3aa: CASSQTDTQYF
v_gene: TRBV4-2
d_gene: .
abundance: .
len: 11
j_gene: TRBJ2-3

CDR3nt: TGCGCCAGCAGCTTCTCTGGGGATGGCTACACCTTC
CDR3aa: CASSFSGDGYTF
v_gene: TRBV5-1
d_gene: .
abundance: .
len: 12
j_gene: TRBJ1-2

CDR3nt: TGTGCCAGCAGTGATGGGGCCAGGGGTAACTATGGCTACACCTTC
CDR3aa: CASSDGARGNYGYTF
v_gene: TRBV6-1
d_gene: .
abundance: .
len: 15
j_gene: TRBJ1-2

CDR3nt: TGCGCCAGCAGCCCGGGGGCTAGCGGGAGCAACAATGAGCAGTTCTTC
CDR3aa: CASSPGASGSNNEQFF
v_gene: TRBV5-1
d_gene: TRBD2
abundance: .
len: 16
j_gene: TRBJ2-1

CDR3nt: TGTGCCAGCTCAACCAACGGGGGGCCGGGGGAGACCCAGTACTTC
CDR3aa: CASSTNGGPGETQYF
v_gene: TRBV18
d_gene: .
abundance: .
len: 15
j_gene: TRBJ2-5

CDR3nt: TGTGCCAGCAGTTTACTCTCAGCGGGAGGGCAAGTCGAGCAGTACTTC
CDR3aa: CASSLLSAGGQVEQYF
v_gene: TRBV27
d_gene: TRBD2
abundance: .
len: 16
j_gene: TRBJ2-7

CDR3nt: TGCGCCAGCAGCACCCGTTGGGCAGGGGGGTCCTACAATGAGCAGTTCTTC
CDR3aa: CASSTRWAGGSYNEQFF
v_gene: TRBV5-1
d_gene: .
abundance: .
len: 17
j_gene: TRBJ2-1

CDR3nt: TGTGCCAGAAACTCCGGGACAGGCACCGGGGAGCTGTTTTTT
CDR3aa: CARNSGTGTGELFF
v_gene: TRBV27
d_gene: TRBD1
abundance: once
len: 14
j_gene: TRBJ2-2

CDR3nt: TGTGCCAGCAGCCCATCACACGGGGGGAACTCCTACAATGAGCAGTTCTTC
CDR3aa: CASSPSHGGNSYNEQFF
v_gene: TRBV9
d_gene: TRBD2
abundance: .
len: 17
j_gene: TRBJ2-1

CDR3nt: TGTGCCAGCAGTCGTGGCGATACGCAGTATTTT
CDR3aa: CASSRGDTQYF
v_gene: TRBV5-6
d_gene: .
abundance: .
len: 11
j_gene: TRBJ2-3

CDR3nt: TGTGCCACCAGCAGAGATAAGGGGTCGGTCTACGAGCAGTACTTC
CDR3aa: CATSRDKGSVYEQYF
v_gene: TRBV15
d_gene: .
abundance: .
len: 15
j_gene: TRBJ2-7

CDR3nt: TGCGCCAGCAGCCCGCGGCTGAAGTATGGCTACACCTTC
CDR3aa: CASSPRLKYGYTF
v_gene: TRBV4-3
d_gene: .
abundance: few
len: 13
j_gene: TRBJ1-2

CDR3nt: TGTGCCAGCAGCTTGAATTCCCTCGAGGGGGCGAACACTGAAGCTTTCTTT
CDR3aa: CASSLNSLEGANTEAFF
v_gene: TRBV5-6
d_gene: TRBD1
abundance: .
len: 17
j_gene: TRBJ1-1

CDR3nt: TGTGCCAGCACCCTGACTAGCGGTACAATGAGGCAGTTCTTC
CDR3aa: CASTLTSGTMRQFF
v_gene: TRBV28
d_gene: TRBD2
abundance: few
len: 14
j_gene: TRBJ2-1